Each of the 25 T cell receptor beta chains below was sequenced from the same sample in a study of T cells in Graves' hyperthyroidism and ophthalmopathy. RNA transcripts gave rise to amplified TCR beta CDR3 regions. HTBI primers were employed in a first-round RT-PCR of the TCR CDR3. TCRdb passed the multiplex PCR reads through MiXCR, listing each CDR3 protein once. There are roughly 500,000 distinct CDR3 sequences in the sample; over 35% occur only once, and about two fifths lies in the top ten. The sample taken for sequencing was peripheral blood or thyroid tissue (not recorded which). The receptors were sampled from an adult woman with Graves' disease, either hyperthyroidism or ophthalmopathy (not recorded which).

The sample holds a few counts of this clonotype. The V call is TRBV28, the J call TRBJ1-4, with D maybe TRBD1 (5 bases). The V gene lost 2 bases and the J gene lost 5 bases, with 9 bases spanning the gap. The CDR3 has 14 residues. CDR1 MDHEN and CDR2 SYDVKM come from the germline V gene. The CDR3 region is CASSLIRGNEKLFF. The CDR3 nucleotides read TGTGCCAGCAGTTTAATTAGGGGAAATGAAAAACTGTTTTTT.

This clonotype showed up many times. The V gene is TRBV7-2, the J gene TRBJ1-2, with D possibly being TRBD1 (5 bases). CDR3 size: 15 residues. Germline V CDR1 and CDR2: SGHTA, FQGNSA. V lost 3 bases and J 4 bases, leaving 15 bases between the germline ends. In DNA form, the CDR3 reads TGTGCCAGCAGCTTTTTCCGGGCCGGGGGCTATGGCTACACCTTC. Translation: CASSFFRAGGYGYTF.

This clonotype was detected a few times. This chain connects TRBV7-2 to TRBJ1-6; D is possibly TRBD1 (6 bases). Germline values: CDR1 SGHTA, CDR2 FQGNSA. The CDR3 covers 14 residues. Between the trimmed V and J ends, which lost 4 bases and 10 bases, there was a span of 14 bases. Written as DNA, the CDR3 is TGTGCCAGCAGCTCATTTTCAGGGGAATCACCCCTCCACTTT. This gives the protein CASSSFSGESPLHF.

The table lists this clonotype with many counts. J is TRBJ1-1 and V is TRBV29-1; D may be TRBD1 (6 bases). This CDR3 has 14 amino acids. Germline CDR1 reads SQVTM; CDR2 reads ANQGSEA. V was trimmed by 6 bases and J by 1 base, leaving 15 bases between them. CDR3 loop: CSVGWGQKNTEAFF. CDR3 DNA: TGCAGCGTAGGTTGGGGGCAGAAGAACACTGAAGCTTTCTTT.

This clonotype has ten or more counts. The CDR3: CSATLNRGGTEAFF. CDR3 nucleotide sequence: TGCAGTGCTACCCTCAACAGGGGTGGCACTGAAGCTTTCTTT. V is TRBV20-1 and J is TRBJ1-1; TRBD1 aligns across 7 bases. V was pared by 4 bases and J by 4 bases, with 9 bases of the junction left unmatched. CDR1 DFQATT and CDR2 SNEGSKA come from the germline V gene (reference sequence). This CDR3 has 14 residues.

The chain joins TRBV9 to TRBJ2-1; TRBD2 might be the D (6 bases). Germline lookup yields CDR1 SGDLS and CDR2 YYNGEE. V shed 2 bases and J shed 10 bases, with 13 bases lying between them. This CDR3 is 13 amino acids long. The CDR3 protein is CASSVAGSNEQFF. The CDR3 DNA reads TGTGCCAGCAGCGTGGCCGGGAGCAACGAGCAGTTCTTC.

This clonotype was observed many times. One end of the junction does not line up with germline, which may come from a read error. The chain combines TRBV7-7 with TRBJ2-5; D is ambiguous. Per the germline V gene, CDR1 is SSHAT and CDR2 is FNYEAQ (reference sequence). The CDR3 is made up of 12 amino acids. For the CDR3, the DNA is TGTGCTAGCAGCTTTCCGAGTGGGCCCCAGTACTTC. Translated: CASSFPSGPQYF.

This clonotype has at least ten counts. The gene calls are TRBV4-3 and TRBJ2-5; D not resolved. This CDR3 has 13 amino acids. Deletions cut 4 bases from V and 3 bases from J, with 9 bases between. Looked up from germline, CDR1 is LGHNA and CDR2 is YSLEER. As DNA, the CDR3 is TGCGCCAGCAGCCGCGGACGGGAAGAGACCCAGTACTTC. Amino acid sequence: CASSRGREETQYF.

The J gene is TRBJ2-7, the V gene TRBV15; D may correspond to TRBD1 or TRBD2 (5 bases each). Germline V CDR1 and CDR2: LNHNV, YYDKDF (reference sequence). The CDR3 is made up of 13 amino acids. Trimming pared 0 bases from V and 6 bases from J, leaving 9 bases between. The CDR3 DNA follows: TGTGCCACCAGCAGAGATCTGGGGGTCGAGCAGTACTTC. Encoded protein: CATSRDLGVEQYF.

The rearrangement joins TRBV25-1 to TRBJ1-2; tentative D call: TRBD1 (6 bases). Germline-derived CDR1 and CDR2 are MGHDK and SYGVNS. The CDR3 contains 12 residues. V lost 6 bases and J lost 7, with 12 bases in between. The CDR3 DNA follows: TGTGCCAGCAGGCAGGGGAATCGTGGCTACACCTTC. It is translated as CASRQGNRGYTF.

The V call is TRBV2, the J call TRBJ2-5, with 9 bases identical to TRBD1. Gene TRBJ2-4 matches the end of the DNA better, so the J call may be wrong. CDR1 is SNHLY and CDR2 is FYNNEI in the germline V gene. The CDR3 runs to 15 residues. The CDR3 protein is CASSFRDRAQNIQYF. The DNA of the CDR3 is TGTGCCAGCAGCTTCCGGGACAGGGCCCAAAACATTCAGTACTTC.

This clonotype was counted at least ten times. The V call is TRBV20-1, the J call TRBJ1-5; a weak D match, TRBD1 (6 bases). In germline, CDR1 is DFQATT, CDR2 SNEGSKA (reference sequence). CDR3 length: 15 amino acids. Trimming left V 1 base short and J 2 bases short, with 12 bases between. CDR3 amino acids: CSARVEGGGNQPQHF. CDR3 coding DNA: TGCAGTGCTAGAGTTGAGGGGGGAGGCAATCAGCCCCAGCATTTT.

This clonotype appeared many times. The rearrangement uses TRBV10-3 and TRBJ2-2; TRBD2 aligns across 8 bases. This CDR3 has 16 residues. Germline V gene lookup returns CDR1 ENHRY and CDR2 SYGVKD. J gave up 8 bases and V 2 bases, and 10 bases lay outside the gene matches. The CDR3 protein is CAISERVAGTSGELFF. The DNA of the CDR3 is TGTGCCATCAGTGAGAGGGTAGCGGGGACCTCTGGGGAGCTGTTTTTT.

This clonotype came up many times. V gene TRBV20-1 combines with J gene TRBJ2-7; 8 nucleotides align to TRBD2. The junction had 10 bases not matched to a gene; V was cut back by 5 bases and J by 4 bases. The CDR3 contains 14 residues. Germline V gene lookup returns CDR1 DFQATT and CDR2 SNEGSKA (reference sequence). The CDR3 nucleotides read TGCAGTGCTCCTTACAGCGGGAGTATTTACGAGCAGTACTTC. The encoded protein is CSAPYSGSIYEQYF.

CDR3 sequence reads: CASSAGPGLGYEQYF. DNA of the CDR3: TGTGCCAGCAGCGCTGGCCCAGGACTGGGCTACGAGCAGTACTTC. The chain links TRBV9 to TRBJ2-7, with D possibly being TRBD2 (5 bases). V was pared by 3 bases and J by 3 bases, with 16 bases between. Looked up from germline, CDR1 is SGDLS and CDR2 is YYNGEE. The CDR3 has 15 residues.

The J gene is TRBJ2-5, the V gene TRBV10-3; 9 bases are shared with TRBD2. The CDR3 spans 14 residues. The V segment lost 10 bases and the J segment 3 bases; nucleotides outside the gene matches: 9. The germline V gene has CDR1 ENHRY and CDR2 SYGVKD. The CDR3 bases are TGTGCCACCCTGGACCCTAGCGGGGAAGAGACCCAGTACTTC. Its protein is CATLDPSGEETQYF.

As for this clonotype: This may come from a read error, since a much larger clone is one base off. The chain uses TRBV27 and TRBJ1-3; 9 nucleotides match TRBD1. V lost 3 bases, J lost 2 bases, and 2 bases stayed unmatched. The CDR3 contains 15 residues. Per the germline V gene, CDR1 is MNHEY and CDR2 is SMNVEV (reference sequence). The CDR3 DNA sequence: TGTGCCAGCAGTTTCAGACAGGGGGCTGGAAACACCATATATTTT. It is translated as CASSFRQGAGNTIYF.

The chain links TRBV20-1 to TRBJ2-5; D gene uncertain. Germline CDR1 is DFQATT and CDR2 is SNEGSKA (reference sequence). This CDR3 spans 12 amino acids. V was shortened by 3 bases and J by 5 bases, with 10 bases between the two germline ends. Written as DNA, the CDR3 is TGCAGTGCTAGGGCCCAGCTGGAGACCCAGTACTTC. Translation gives CSARAQLETQYF.

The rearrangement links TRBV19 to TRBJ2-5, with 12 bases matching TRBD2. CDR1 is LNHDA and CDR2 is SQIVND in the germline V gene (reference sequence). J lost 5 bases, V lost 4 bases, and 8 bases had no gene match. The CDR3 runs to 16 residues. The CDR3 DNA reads TGTGCCAGTAGTACGAGGACTAGCGGGAATGGGGAGACCCAGTACTTC. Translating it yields CASSTRTSGNGETQYF.

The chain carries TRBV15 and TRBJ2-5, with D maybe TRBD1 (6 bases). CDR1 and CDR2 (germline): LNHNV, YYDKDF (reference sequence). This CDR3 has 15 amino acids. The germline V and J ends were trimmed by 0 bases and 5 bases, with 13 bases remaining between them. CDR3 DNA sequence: TGTGCCACCAGCAGAGACCCAACAGGGCAGGAGACCCAGTACTTC. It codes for CATSRDPTGQETQYF.

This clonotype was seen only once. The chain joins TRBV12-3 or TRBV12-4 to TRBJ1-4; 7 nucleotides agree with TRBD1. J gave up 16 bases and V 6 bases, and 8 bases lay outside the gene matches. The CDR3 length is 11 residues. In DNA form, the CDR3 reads TGTGCCAGCAGCCGGGGGACAGCGCCGTTTTTT. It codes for CASSRGTAPFF.

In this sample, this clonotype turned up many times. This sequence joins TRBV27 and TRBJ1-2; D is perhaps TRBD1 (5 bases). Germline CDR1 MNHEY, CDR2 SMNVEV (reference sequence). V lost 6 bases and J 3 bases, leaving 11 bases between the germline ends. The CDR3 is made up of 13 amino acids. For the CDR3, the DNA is TGTGCCAGCAGCTCTCAGGGTTACTATGGCTACACCTTC. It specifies CASSSQGYYGYTF.

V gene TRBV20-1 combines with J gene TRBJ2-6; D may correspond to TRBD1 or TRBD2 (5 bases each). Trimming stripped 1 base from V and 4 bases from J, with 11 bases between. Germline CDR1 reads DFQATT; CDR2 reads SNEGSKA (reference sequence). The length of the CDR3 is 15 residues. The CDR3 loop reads CSARALGTGANVLTF. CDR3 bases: TGCAGTGCTAGAGCCCTCGGGACCGGGGCCAACGTCCTGACTTTC.

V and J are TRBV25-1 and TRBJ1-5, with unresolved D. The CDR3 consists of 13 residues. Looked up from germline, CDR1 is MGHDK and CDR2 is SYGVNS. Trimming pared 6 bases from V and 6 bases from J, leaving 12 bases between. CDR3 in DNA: TGTGCCAGCAGCTTGGCCATAGGTCAGCCCCAGCATTTT. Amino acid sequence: CASSLAIGQPQHF.

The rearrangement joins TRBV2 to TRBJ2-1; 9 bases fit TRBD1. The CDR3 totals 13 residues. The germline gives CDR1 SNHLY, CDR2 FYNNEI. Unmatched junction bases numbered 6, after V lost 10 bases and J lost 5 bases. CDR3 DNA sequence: TGTGCCACGCGGACAGGGGAACACAATGAGCAGTTCTTC. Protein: CATRTGEHNEQFF.